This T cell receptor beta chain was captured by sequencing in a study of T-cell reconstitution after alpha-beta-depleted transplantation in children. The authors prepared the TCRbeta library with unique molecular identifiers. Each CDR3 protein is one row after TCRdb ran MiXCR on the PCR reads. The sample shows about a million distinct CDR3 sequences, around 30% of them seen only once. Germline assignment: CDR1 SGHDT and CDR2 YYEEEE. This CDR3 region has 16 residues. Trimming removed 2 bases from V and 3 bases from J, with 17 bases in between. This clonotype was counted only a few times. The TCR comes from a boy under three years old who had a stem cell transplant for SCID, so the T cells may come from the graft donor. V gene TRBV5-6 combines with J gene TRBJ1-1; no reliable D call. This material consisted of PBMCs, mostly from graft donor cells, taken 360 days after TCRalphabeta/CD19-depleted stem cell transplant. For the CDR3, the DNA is TGTGCCAGCAGCTTCGGAGGCCGGCTCTTCGACACTGAAGCTTTCTTT. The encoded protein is CASSFGGRLFDTEAFF.